The 12 T cell receptor beta chains listed next were all sequenced from one sample in a study of T cell repertoires in cytomegalovirus infection. Using its own MiXCR run on the reads, TCRdb lists one record per CDR3 protein. The table has 200,000 to 300,000 distinct CDR3 sequences, roughly 10% seen once; the top ten hold around 16%. The sequencing sample was made of PBMCs. These receptors were collected from a human donor in good health (CMV status not recorded). Some clones in this sample may be carry-over from other donors' samples.

This clonotype was counted only a few times. This chain links TRBV19 with TRBJ2-1; 7 bases line up with TRBD2. The V and J ends lost 5 bases and 10 bases, in that order; junction bases with no gene match: 5. CDR1 and CDR2 from the germline V gene are LNHDA and SQIVND (reference sequence). The CDR3 extends over 12 amino acids. CDR3 sequence: CASSATSPEQFF. In DNA form, the CDR3 reads TGTGCCAGTAGTGCGACTAGCCCAGAGCAGTTCTTC.

The J gene is TRBJ1-4, the V gene TRBV7-2, with a weak D call TRBD1 (6 bases). V was shortened by 5 bases and J by 0 bases, with 16 bases between the two germline ends. The germline CDR1 and CDR2 sequences are SGHTA and FQGNSA. The CDR3 contains 17 residues. This CDR3 is CASSEDSLVATNEKLFF. CDR3 nucleotides: TGTGCCAGCAGCGAGGACAGCTTAGTTGCAACTAATGAAAAACTGTTTTTT.

This clonotype appeared a few times. The J gene is TRBJ2-5, the V gene TRBV19; either TRBD1 or TRBD2 may fit D (5 bases each). The germline gives CDR1 LNHDA, CDR2 SQIVND (reference sequence). Trimming removed 7 bases from V and 2 bases from J, with 14 bases in between. CDR3 length: 14 amino acids. CDR3 DNA: TGTGCCAGTACCCAACGGGGCGGACAAGAGACCCAGTACTTC. This translates into CASTQRGGQETQYF.

This clonotype was recorded at least ten times. The chain carries TRBV12-3 or TRBV12-4 and TRBJ2-7; 7 bases are shared with TRBD2. The CDR3 contains 15 residues. V was pared by 6 bases and J by 0 bases, with 8 bases of the junction left unmatched. The CDR3 DNA reads as TGTGCCAGCAGGCGGGGGAGGGGTAGCTCCTACGAGCAGTACTTC. It is translated as CASRRGRGSSYEQYF.

This clonotype was seen a few times. V usage is TRBV7-2 and J usage is TRBJ1-2; tentative D call: TRBD1 (5 bases). CDR1 SGHTA and CDR2 FQGNSA come from the germline V gene. Between the trimmed V and J ends, which lost 1 base and 0 bases, there was a span of 12 bases. The CDR3 has 16 residues. The CDR3 DNA is TGTGCCAGCAGCTTAGATGGGGCCATTACTAACTATGGCTACACCTTC. This translates into CASSLDGAITNYGYTF.

This clonotype was seen a few times. This sequence may be a read error, since a much larger clone differs from it by one base. This chain connects TRBV7-2 to TRBJ1-2; D is unclear. The ends were cut back, 1 base at V and 4 bases at J, with 4 bases in the middle. The CDR3 runs to 12 residues. CDR1 and CDR2 (germline): SGHTA, FQGNSA. This CDR3 reads CASSLGVYGYTF. CDR3 nucleotides: TGTGCCAGCAGCTTAGGGGTCTATGGCTACACCTTC.

This clonotype showed up many times. This chain connects TRBV6-6 to TRBJ2-6; D is tentatively TRBD1 or TRBD2 (6 bases each). This CDR3 has 15 amino acids. V lost 7 bases to trimming and J lost 0 bases, with 10 bases between them. Per germline, CDR1 MNHNY and CDR2 SVGAGI (reference sequence). CDR3 region: CASNKGGSGANVLTF. CDR3 coding DNA: TGTGCCAGCAACAAGGGGGGCTCTGGGGCCAACGTCCTGACTTTC.

The chain couples TRBV28 to TRBJ2-6; D not resolved. Germline V gene sequence: CDR1 MDHEN, CDR2 SYDVKM. The CDR3 runs to 16 residues. Trimming shortened V by 2 bases and J by 0 bases, and 8 bases separated the two germline ends. CDR3 sequence reads: CASSLDPLSGANVLTF. The CDR3 coding sequence is TGTGCCAGCAGTTTAGATCCGCTCTCTGGGGCCAACGTCCTGACTTTC.

The chain combines TRBV20-1 with TRBJ1-2; maybe TRBD1 (5 bases). CDR1 DFQATT and CDR2 SNEGSKA come from the germline V gene (reference sequence). V lost 7 bases to trimming and J lost 8 bases, with 29 bases between them. There are 16 residues in the CDR3. The CDR3, as DNA: TGCAGTGTTGCCCGGGGCGACCGTTTCCAGCATCCGGGCTACACCTTC. Its translation is CSVARGDRFQHPGYTF.

This clonotype has at least ten counts. The chain employs TRBV7-2 and TRBJ1-6; no reliable D call. The CDR3 spans 15 residues. V dropped 1 base and J dropped 1 base, with 5 bases sitting between them. The V gene's germline CDR1 is SGHTA and CDR2 FQGNSA. CDR3 in DNA: TGTGCCAGCAGCTTAGGGGGTTCCTATAATTCACCCCTCCACTTT. It specifies CASSLGGSYNSPLHF.

This clonotype was observed many times. The chain joins TRBV28 to TRBJ1-1; D ambiguous. CDR1 MDHEN and CDR2 SYDVKM come from the germline V gene. This CDR3 region has 13 residues. Trimming shortened V by 5 bases and J by 0 bases, and 7 bases separated the two germline ends. This CDR3 reads CASSTPLNTEAFF. CDR3 bases: TGTGCCAGCAGTACACCTTTGAACACTGAAGCTTTCTTT.

This chain connects TRBV7-8 to TRBJ2-1, with a weak D call TRBD1 (6 bases). The germline CDR1 and CDR2 sequences are SGHVS and FQNEAQ. This CDR3 comprises 17 residues. The V and J ends lost 7 bases and 1 base respectively, with 20 bases between them. CDR3 DNA sequence: TGTGCCAGCATTAGTATCGGGACATACTTATCCTACAATGAGCAGTTCTTC. Encoded protein: CASISIGTYLSYNEQFF. Complete variable domain (other parts from reference TRBV7-8 and TRBJ2-1): GAGVSQSPRYKVAKRGQDVALRCDPISGHVSLFWYQQALGQGPEFLTYFQNEAQLDKSGLPSDRFFAERPEGSVSTLKIQRTQQEDSAVYLCASISIGTYLSYNEQFFGPGTRLTVL.